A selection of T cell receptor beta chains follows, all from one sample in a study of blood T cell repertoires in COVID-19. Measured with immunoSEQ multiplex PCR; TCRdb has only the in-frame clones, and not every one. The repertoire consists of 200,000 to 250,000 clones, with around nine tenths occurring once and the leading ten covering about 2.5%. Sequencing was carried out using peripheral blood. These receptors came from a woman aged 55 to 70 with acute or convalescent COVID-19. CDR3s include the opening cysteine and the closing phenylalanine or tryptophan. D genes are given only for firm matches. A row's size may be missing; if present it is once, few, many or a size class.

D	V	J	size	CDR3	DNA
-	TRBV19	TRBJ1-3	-	CASSPRDSSGNTIYF	TGTGCCAGTAGTCCCAGGGATAGCTCTGGAAACACCATATATTTT
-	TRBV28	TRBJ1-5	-	CASSSMRQPQHF	TGTGCCAGCAGCTCGATGCGTCAGCCCCAGCATTTT
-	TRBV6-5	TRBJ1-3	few	CASSYSTNSGNTIYF	TGTGCCAGCAGTTACTCGACTAACTCTGGAAACACCATATATTTT
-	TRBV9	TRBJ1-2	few	CASSVGTEYYGYTF	TGTGCCAGCAGCGTAGGGACAGAATACTATGGCTACACCTTC
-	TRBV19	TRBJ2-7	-	CASRPGVLSPYEQYF	TGTGCCAGTAGGCCAGGGGTTCTATCCCCCTACGAGCAGTACTTC
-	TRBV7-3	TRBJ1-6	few	CASSLSSSYNSPLHF	TGTGCCAGCAGCCTATCGAGCTCCTATAATTCACCCCTCCACTTT
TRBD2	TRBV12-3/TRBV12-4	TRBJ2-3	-	CAGGRDESDTQYF	TGTGCCGGCGGGAGGGATGAGTCAGATACGCAGTATTTT
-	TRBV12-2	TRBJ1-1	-	CASRSEVGKTEAFF	TGTGCAAGTCGCTCGGAGGTCGGGAAAACTGAAGCTTTCTTT
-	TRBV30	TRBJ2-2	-	CAWRPEGGELFF	TGTGCCTGGAGGCCCGAGGGCGGGGAGCTGTTTTTT
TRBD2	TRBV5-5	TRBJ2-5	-	CASSLGGGGPQETQYF	TGTGCCAGCAGCTTGGGCGGGGGGGGCCCCCAAGAGACCCAGTACTTC
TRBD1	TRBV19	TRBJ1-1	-	CASSTPDRWTAFF	TGTGCCAGTAGTACGCCGGACAGGTGGACGGCTTTCTTT
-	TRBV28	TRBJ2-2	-	CASSSPAGTSTGELFF	TGTGCCAGCAGTTCACCAGCGGGTACGAGCACCGGGGAGCTGTTTTTT
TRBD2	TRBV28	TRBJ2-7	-	CASSPPSGVTSLRSYEQYF	TGTGCCAGCAGTCCCCCTAGCGGCGTTACCTCCCTACGTAGTTACGAGCAGTACTTC
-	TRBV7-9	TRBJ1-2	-	CASSTNRESRGYTF	TGTGCCAGCAGTACCAACAGGGAATCAAGAGGCTACACCTTC